Listed below are T cell receptor beta chains from one sample, sequenced in a study of identical twins. In TCRdb, the 5' RACE reads were re-called with MiXCR into one record per CDR3 protein. Here the sample spans some 300,000 distinct CDR3 sequences, around 12% being singletons. Another study also made use of these data, one on yellow fever vaccine responses in identical twins.

The specimen was CD8+ T cells sorted from blood. Receptors were obtained from a woman aged 18-30 years in good health. Each CDR3 is given with its conserved first and last residue. D genes are given only for firm matches. The size entry is marked missing in some rows and otherwise reads once, few, many or a size class.

v_gene: TRBV5-6; abundance: many; j_gene: TRBJ2-1; d_gene: TRBD2; CDR3aa: CASSAGLADNEQFF; CDR3nt: TGTGCCAGCAGCGCGGGACTAGCGGACAATGAGCAGTTCTTC
v_gene: TRBV7-6; abundance: .; j_gene: TRBJ2-5; d_gene: .; CDR3aa: CASSLSRAETQYF; CDR3nt: TGTGCCAGCAGCTTGTCCAGGGCAGAGACCCAGTACTTC
v_gene: TRBV20-1; abundance: .; j_gene: TRBJ2-7; d_gene: .; CDR3aa: CSASDPSPTEQYF; CDR3nt: TGCAGTGCTTCGGACCCGAGCCCTACCGAGCAGTACTTC
v_gene: TRBV6-1; abundance: few; j_gene: TRBJ2-3; d_gene: TRBD2; CDR3aa: CASSPEAGGGDTQYF; CDR3nt: TGTGCCAGCAGTCCAGAGGCGGGGGGCGGGGATACGCAGTATTTT
v_gene: TRBV5-1; abundance: many; j_gene: TRBJ1-1; d_gene: .; CDR3aa: CASSQKPTGTNTEAFF; CDR3nt: TGCGCCAGCAGCCAAAAGCCAACAGGGACGAACACTGAAGCTTTCTTT
v_gene: TRBV7-9; abundance: few; j_gene: TRBJ1-6; d_gene: .; CDR3aa: CAIEAGSSYNSPLHF; CDR3nt: TGTGCCATCGAGGCGGGGAGCTCCTATAATTCACCCCTCCACTTT
v_gene: TRBV7-8; abundance: few; j_gene: TRBJ2-3; d_gene: TRBD1; CDR3aa: CASSRRQGSTDTQYF; CDR3nt: TGTGCCAGCAGTCGACGACAGGGTAGCACAGATACGCAGTATTTT
v_gene: TRBV6-5; abundance: .; j_gene: TRBJ2-5; d_gene: TRBD2; CDR3aa: CASSSRLAGGETQYF; CDR3nt: TGTGCCAGCAGTTCACGACTAGCGGGCGGGGAGACCCAGTACTTC
v_gene: TRBV4-1; abundance: many; j_gene: TRBJ2-3; d_gene: .; CDR3aa: CASSQGVGPDTQYF; CDR3nt: TGCGCCAGCAGCCAAGGTGTGGGGCCAGATACGCAGTATTTT
v_gene: TRBV7-6; abundance: .; j_gene: TRBJ2-3; d_gene: TRBD1; CDR3aa: CASSIPGQGLTDTQYF; CDR3nt: TGTGCCAGCAGCATTCCGGGACAGGGACTCACAGATACGCAGTATTTT
v_gene: TRBV12-3/TRBV12-4; abundance: .; j_gene: TRBJ2-3; d_gene: TRBD1; CDR3aa: CASRGTGDTQYF; CDR3nt: TGTGCCAGCAGGGGGACAGGCGATACGCAGTATTTT
v_gene: TRBV18; abundance: few; j_gene: TRBJ1-2; d_gene: .; CDR3aa: CASSPLAARYGYTF; CDR3nt: TGTGCCAGCTCACCACTGGCAGCCCGCTATGGCTACACCTTC
v_gene: TRBV4-1; abundance: .; j_gene: TRBJ2-3; d_gene: .; CDR3aa: CAVGSTGDTDTQYF; CDR3nt: TGCGCTGTGGGTTCCACAGGAGACACAGATACGCAGTATTTT
v_gene: TRBV7-8; abundance: few; j_gene: TRBJ2-7; d_gene: .; CDR3aa: CASSDSKRPYEQYF; CDR3nt: TGTGCCAGCAGTGACAGTAAGCGGCCCTACGAGCAGTACTTC
v_gene: TRBV27; abundance: .; j_gene: TRBJ2-5; d_gene: TRBD2; CDR3aa: CASSPTPPGLAEETQYF; CDR3nt: TGTGCCAGCAGTCCAACACCACCGGGACTAGCGGAAGAGACCCAGTACTTC
v_gene: TRBV28; abundance: few; j_gene: TRBJ2-1; d_gene: TRBD2; CDR3aa: CASSFLLAGGSNEQFF; CDR3nt: TGTGCCAGCAGTTTCCTACTAGCGGGGGGATCCAATGAGCAGTTCTTC
v_gene: TRBV5-1; abundance: many; j_gene: TRBJ1-2; d_gene: TRBD1; CDR3aa: CASSLRRDRGNYGYTF; CDR3nt: TGCGCCAGCAGCCTCCGGAGGGACAGGGGCAACTATGGCTACACCTTC
v_gene: TRBV7-6; abundance: .; j_gene: TRBJ2-3; d_gene: TRBD1; CDR3aa: CASSLRTGGGNRADTQYF; CDR3nt: TGTGCCAGCAGCTTAAGGACAGGGGGCGGAAACCGCGCAGATACGCAGTATTTT
v_gene: TRBV14; abundance: few; j_gene: TRBJ2-3; d_gene: TRBD1; CDR3aa: CASSQEDRDGTDTQYF; CDR3nt: TGTGCCAGCAGCCAAGAGGACAGGGATGGAACTGATACGCAGTATTTT
v_gene: TRBV2; abundance: .; j_gene: TRBJ1-5; d_gene: .; CDR3aa: CASSGAGYSNQPQHF; CDR3nt: TGTGCCAGCAGTGGGGCAGGCTATAGCAATCAGCCCCAGCATTTT
v_gene: TRBV29-1; abundance: few; j_gene: TRBJ2-3; d_gene: .; CDR3aa: CSVEDWAVTDTQYF; CDR3nt: TGCAGCGTTGAAGATTGGGCGGTCACAGATACGCAGTATTTT
v_gene: TRBV23-1; abundance: few; j_gene: TRBJ2-3; d_gene: .; CDR3aa: CASNRVGAQYF; CDR3nt: TGCGCCAGCAACAGGGTTGGGGCGCAGTATTTT
v_gene: TRBV20-1; abundance: many; j_gene: TRBJ2-7; d_gene: TRBD2; CDR3aa: CSATGLASFPVTYEQYF; CDR3nt: TGCAGTGCTACAGGACTAGCGAGTTTCCCCGTAACCTACGAGCAGTACTTC
v_gene: TRBV7-9; abundance: few; j_gene: TRBJ2-2; d_gene: .; CDR3aa: CASSFGVELFF; CDR3nt: TGTGCCAGCAGCTTTGGGGTGGAGCTGTTTTTT
v_gene: TRBV28; abundance: many; j_gene: TRBJ2-1; d_gene: .; CDR3aa: CASSLGGGGDEQFF; CDR3nt: TGTGCCAGCAGTTTAGGCGGAGGGGGGGATGAGCAGTTCTTC
v_gene: TRBV12-3/TRBV12-4; abundance: many; j_gene: TRBJ1-1; d_gene: TRBD1; CDR3aa: CASSDRDSEENTEAFF; CDR3nt: TGTGCCAGCAGTGACCGGGACAGTGAAGAGAACACTGAAGCTTTCTTT
v_gene: TRBV19; abundance: .; j_gene: TRBJ2-1; d_gene: TRBD1; CDR3aa: CASSIDLRDRGMNEQFF; CDR3nt: TGTGCCAGTAGTATAGATCTTAGGGACAGGGGCATGAATGAGCAGTTCTTC
v_gene: TRBV12-3/TRBV12-4; abundance: few; j_gene: TRBJ2-7; d_gene: TRBD2; CDR3aa: CASGASGPYEQYF; CDR3nt: TGTGCCAGCGGAGCTAGCGGACCTTACGAGCAGTACTTC
v_gene: TRBV29-1; abundance: few; j_gene: TRBJ1-2; d_gene: .; CDR3aa: CSVEGGEPIYGYTF; CDR3nt: TGCAGCGTTGAGGGCGGGGAACCGATCTATGGCTACACCTTC
v_gene: TRBV4-1; abundance: few; j_gene: TRBJ1-2; d_gene: TRBD1; CDR3aa: CASSQVTGRKDGYTF; CDR3nt: TGCGCCAGCAGCCAAGTGACAGGGAGAAAGGATGGCTACACCTTC
v_gene: TRBV5-1; abundance: .; j_gene: TRBJ2-7; d_gene: TRBD2; CDR3aa: CASSFSSLAGTYEQYF; CDR3nt: TGCGCCAGCAGCTTCTCCTCACTAGCGGGAACCTACGAGCAGTACTTC
v_gene: TRBV25-1; abundance: .; j_gene: TRBJ1-6; d_gene: .; CDR3aa: CASSRQALDSPLHF; CDR3nt: TGTGCCAGCAGCCGACAGGCTCTAGATTCACCCCTCCACTTT
v_gene: TRBV29-1; abundance: few; j_gene: TRBJ2-5; d_gene: .; CDR3aa: CSADSLQETQYF; CDR3nt: TGCAGCGCTGACAGCCTCCAAGAGACCCAGTACTTC
v_gene: TRBV7-8; abundance: many; j_gene: TRBJ2-5; d_gene: .; CDR3aa: CASSPATASPQETQYF; CDR3nt: TGTGCCAGCAGCCCGGCCACGGCTAGCCCTCAAGAGACCCAGTACTTC
v_gene: TRBV3-1; abundance: .; j_gene: TRBJ2-5; d_gene: TRBD2; CDR3aa: CASSQGPLSGEETQYF; CDR3nt: TGTGCCAGCAGCCAAGGGCCACTTAGCGGGGAAGAGACCCAGTACTTC
v_gene: TRBV6-5; abundance: few; j_gene: TRBJ1-6; d_gene: .; CDR3aa: CASTLRGDRYNSPLHF; CDR3nt: TGTGCCAGCACTTTAAGAGGCGACAGATATAATTCACCCCTCCACTTT
v_gene: TRBV5-5; abundance: few; j_gene: TRBJ1-4; d_gene: .; CDR3aa: CASSLVETNEKLFF; CDR3nt: TGTGCCAGCAGCTTGGTGGAAACTAATGAAAAACTGTTTTTT
v_gene: TRBV18; abundance: .; j_gene: TRBJ2-5; d_gene: TRBD2; CDR3aa: CASSTGVGRETQYF; CDR3nt: TGTGCCAGCTCCACCGGCGTCGGGAGGGAGACCCAGTACTTC
v_gene: TRBV18; abundance: .; j_gene: TRBJ2-7; d_gene: .; CDR3aa: CASSRGDISYEQYF; CDR3nt: TGTGCCAGCTCTAGGGGGGACATATCCTACGAGCAGTACTTC
v_gene: TRBV2; abundance: few; j_gene: TRBJ2-1; d_gene: .; CDR3aa: CASSEFTGSEQFF; CDR3nt: TGTGCCAGCAGTGAATTCACGGGGAGTGAGCAGTTCTTC
v_gene: TRBV5-1; abundance: few; j_gene: TRBJ2-3; d_gene: .; CDR3aa: CASSSLIGDGTDTQYF; CDR3nt: TGCGCCAGCAGCTCCCTAATCGGAGACGGCACAGATACGCAGTATTTT
v_gene: TRBV29-1; abundance: few; j_gene: TRBJ2-7; d_gene: TRBD2; CDR3aa: CSVAGGEQYEQYF; CDR3nt: TGCAGCGTCGCCGGGGGGGAGCAGTACGAGCAGTACTTC
v_gene: TRBV11-3; abundance: .; j_gene: TRBJ2-2; d_gene: .; CDR3aa: CASSSRDTNTGELFF; CDR3nt: TGTGCCAGCAGCTCCCGGGACACCAACACCGGGGAGCTGTTTTTT
v_gene: TRBV12-3/TRBV12-4; abundance: few; j_gene: TRBJ2-7; d_gene: .; CDR3aa: CASSFLGFSYEQYF; CDR3nt: TGTGCCAGCAGTTTCTTGGGGTTCTCCTACGAGCAGTACTTC
v_gene: TRBV9; abundance: few; j_gene: TRBJ2-2; d_gene: TRBD1; CDR3aa: CASSATGGFGTGELFF; CDR3nt: TGTGCCAGCAGCGCCACAGGGGGCTTCGGGACCGGGGAGCTGTTTTTT
v_gene: TRBV28; abundance: .; j_gene: TRBJ2-1; d_gene: TRBD1; CDR3aa: CASSPGPGQLPSGGNEQFF; CDR3nt: TGTGCCAGCAGTCCGGGACCGGGACAGCTACCCTCTGGAGGTAATGAGCAGTTCTTC
v_gene: TRBV10-2; abundance: few; j_gene: TRBJ1-5; d_gene: .; CDR3aa: CASSDHYQPQHF; CDR3nt: TGCGCCAGCAGTGATCATTATCAGCCCCAGCATTTT
v_gene: TRBV20-1; abundance: few; j_gene: TRBJ2-1; d_gene: TRBD2; CDR3aa: CSARVAGGYNEQFF; CDR3nt: TGCAGTGCTAGAGTAGCGGGAGGGTACAATGAGCAGTTCTTC
v_gene: TRBV6-5; abundance: .; j_gene: TRBJ2-4; d_gene: .; CDR3aa: CASSLGSENIQYF; CDR3nt: TGTGCCAGCAGTTTGGGATCTGAAAACATTCAGTACTTC
v_gene: TRBV5-5; abundance: many; j_gene: TRBJ1-1; d_gene: .; CDR3aa: CASNLVLNTEAFF; CDR3nt: TGTGCCAGCAATCTGGTTCTGAACACTGAAGCTTTCTTT
v_gene: TRBV4-2; abundance: .; j_gene: TRBJ2-1; d_gene: .; CDR3aa: CASSQRGGTGSYNEQFF; CDR3nt: TGTGCCAGCAGCCAGAGGGGCGGGACTGGATCCTACAATGAGCAGTTCTTC
v_gene: TRBV9; abundance: .; j_gene: TRBJ2-1; d_gene: .; CDR3aa: CASSVDSSGLPIDEQFF; CDR3nt: TGTGCCAGCAGCGTAGATTCGAGTGGGCTCCCGATAGATGAGCAGTTCTTC
v_gene: TRBV3-1; abundance: few; j_gene: TRBJ1-5; d_gene: .; CDR3aa: CASSHAYGPQHF; CDR3nt: TGTGCCAGCAGCCATGCATACGGGCCCCAGCATTTT
v_gene: TRBV19; abundance: few; j_gene: TRBJ2-1; d_gene: .; CDR3aa: CASSIWLGVDLGF; CDR3nt: TGTGCCAGTAGTATATGGCTCGGGGTGGATTTAGGGTTC
v_gene: TRBV10-1; abundance: .; j_gene: TRBJ2-3; d_gene: .; CDR3aa: CASSESAGLRDTQYF; CDR3nt: TGCGCCAGCAGTGAGTCGGCGGGCCTCAGAGATACGCAGTATTTT
v_gene: TRBV2; abundance: few; j_gene: TRBJ1-1; d_gene: .; CDR3aa: CASSPRTMNTEAFF; CDR3nt: TGTGCCAGCAGCCCAAGGACTATGAACACTGAAGCTTTCTTT
v_gene: TRBV6-6; abundance: few; j_gene: TRBJ2-7; d_gene: .; CDR3aa: CASSRSPYEQYF; CDR3nt: TGTGCCAGCAGTCGGTCGCCCTACGAGCAGTACTTC